Given below is one TCR beta chain in context. The data originate from a study of blood T cell repertoires in COVID-19. The wider study: From T cells, B-cell-depleted T cells, or PBMCs came the material, which was cDNA or gDNA.

Original handling: Reference gene primer amplification yielded estimated nucleated cell counts. TCRdb's table, derived via immunoSEQ multiplex PCR, lists solely in-frame clones and lacks some. For V, J and clone size, that table is used; D and trimming come from the DNA. The profile covers about 130,000 clones, with 75% to 90% appearing a single time and approximately 4.3% taken by the ten largest. The CDR3 consists of 14 residues. Trimming removed 7 bases from V and 0 bases from J, with 12 bases in between. The germline V gene encodes CDR1 MNHEY and CDR2 SVGAGI. This rearrangement joins TRBV6-5 to TRBJ1-2; D remains unclear. The sequenced sample was peripheral blood. The receptor was derived from a human donor in a cohort sampled during active COVID-19. The chain's CDR3 is CASMSGWANYGYTF. The CDR3 nucleotides are TGTGCCAGCATGTCAGGTTGGGCTAACTATGGCTACACCTTC.